Sequencing of this T cell receptor (beta chain) was carried out in a study of shared clonotypes between healthy human individuals (TCRdb year 2020). Concerning the study at large: The cohort included three men and a couple of women between 18 and 49 years of age. Leukapheresis yielded between about 0.85 and 9.5 billion PBMCs per donor. To increase sequencing depth and limit assay-specific biases, TCR repertoire library preparation and sequencing were carried out by different laboratories using diverse techniques. For each donor, three plates each were used for CD4 naive and CD4 memory, two plates were used for CD8 naive, and one plate was used for CD8 memory. To estimate repertoire size and how much clonotype sharing occurs between individuals, the study deeply sequenced the blood TCR repertoires of roughly 5 healthy adults.

Using the deep immunoSEQ assay, multiplex PCR amplified TCR CDR3 regions from genomic DNA. Genomic DNA extracted from each cell subset was distributed evenly over all wells of several immunoSEQ 96-well plates, and each plate served as one replicate. For sorted subsets, each replicate PCR was loaded with 200 ng genomic DNA, equivalent to 25,000 to 35,000 T cell genomes. Purified libraries were measured with a Qubit 3.0 fluorometer, size-checked on a Bioanalyzer 2100, and measured again with the KAPA Library Quantification kit. Each immunoSEQ 96-well plate was sequenced on its own single-read 150-cycle Illumina NextSeq 550 flow cell. The authors processed their data as follows. The immunoSEQ output contained only junctional sequences without quality scores, so filtering could not match that applied to full-length reads. Sequences were annotated with PyIR, a Python wrapper for IgBLAST v1.9, and V/J genes and CDR3 were assigned using IMGT germline references. Reads were removed for weak V/J assignments (E-value above 1e-6), missing CDR3, stop codons, out-of-frame junctions, or ambiguous translated residues. V3J clonotypes were defined by identical inferred V gene, J gene, and CDR3 amino acid sequence. To compute the percentage overlap between repertoires, the number of shared unique clonotypes was divided by the size of the smaller repertoire. Three approaches were used to assess repertoire richness: RTK rarefaction, the Chao1 estimator, and Recon v2.1 estimates of unobserved clonotypes. For all TCRbeta clonotypes obtained by the gDNA method from a few donors, generation probabilities were computed with OLGA. In its TCRdb copy, this immuneACCESS table keeps in-frame sequences only and misses some clones. Where compared with another copy, unresolved V genes explain less than half of these, and the others have no known cause. That table gives V, J and clone size, and the DNA gave D and trimming. The sample data list around 690,000 clones, and less than 95% of these were observed just once. The ten largest clones take up more than 30% of the sample.

Broad study findings and their caveats: Clonotypes shared by all four sorted-subset donors showed higher generation probabilities than non-shared clonotypes. Larger estimated clonotype richness was generally found for naive subsets than for memory subsets. Sampling was restricted to blood, and TCR repertoires in tissues likely differ from the TCR repertoires found in blood. Across four donors, approximately 5% of naive CD4, roughly 3.5% of naive CD8, under 2.5% of memory CD4, and approximately 0.42% of memory CD8 clonotypes were shared. Pairwise subsampling indicated that sequencing depth was expected to affect the degree of clonotype sharing among donors. Rarefaction of sorted-subset datasets indicated incomplete sequencing despite the large sequencing depth. Because the study included only a small number of donors, the genetic and exposure-history diversity represented was limited.

Only one count was recorded for this clone. What this receptor recognizes is not known. It has no much larger one-base neighbor in the sample; base qualities were not kept. The donors were healthy, HIV-negative adults who had no recently reported acute infections or vaccinations. Only Caucasian adults living in Nashville, Tennessee, USA were represented among the donors. CD8 memory samples combined magnetically selected CD45RO+ cells with CCR7-negative CD45RA+ effector memory (TemRA) cells. After blood collection by leukapheresis, PBMCs were isolated using Ficoll-Histopaque density gradient centrifugation and then cryopreserved in the vapor phase of liquid nitrogen. Analytical flow cytometry was used to check the purity and quantity of every magnetically sorted T cell population. Genomic DNA was isolated from each sorted fraction and quantified by UV absorbance on a Nanodrop 2000c. The CDR3 spans 13 residues, from the cysteine through the phenylalanine. Kept here is only the CDR3 DNA, which spans 39 bases and is read in frame from base 1. Trimmed from V: 9 bases; trimmed from J: 1 base; junction bases lacking a gene match: 5. CDR1 and CDR2, per the germline V gene (reference sequence), are LNHDA and SQIVND.

The sequence is built from TRBV19 and TRBJ1-1, with TRBD1 matching 7 junction bases. This TCR was recovered from a man between 18 and 35 years old in good health. Some clones in this sample may be carry-over from other donors' samples. The sequenced material came from memory CD8+ T cells from PBMCs. Explained via the paper, the cell subset or site label denotes: CD45RO+ cells pooled with CCR7-negative TemRA cells. In nucleotide form, the sequence is TGTGCCAGCCACAGGGGTTCGAACACTGAAGCTTTCTTT. Protein translation: CASHRGSNTEAFF.